This TCR beta chain derives from a study of cytomegalovirus exposure and HLA in healthy donors. Study-level information: Early released data comprised 80 million to 100 million unique TCRs from HLA-typed donors.

The ends were cut back, 2 bases at V and 5 bases at J, with 4 bases in the middle. Per germline, CDR1 KGHSH and CDR2 LQKENI. The CDR3 is 12 amino acids. 60 Vbeta and 13 Jbeta primers were used in PCR. The authors' processing: Approximately 11 million of tens of millions of unique TCR beta chains were shared, per a later count. Libraries were prepared by immunoSEQ multiplex PCR; TCRdb keeps only in-frame clonotypes and omits some of them. For V, J and clone size, that table is used; D and trimming come from the DNA. This sample carries 150,000 to 200,000 clones, about 71% of them seen once, and the ten largest clones take around 3%. Of note for this clone: Antigen unknown.

Broader study findings: Differences between HLA loci emerged in a later analysis of TCR association rates, with DRB1 most and HLA-C fewest. In vitro experiments confirmed that three CMV-associated chains were specific for CMV antigens.

This rearrangement joins TRBV18 to TRBJ2-4; D gene uncertain. Sequenced: PBMCs. The TCR comes from a woman aged 40 to 49 in good health and CMV-seropositive. CDR3 protein: CASSPLENIQYF. The DNA for the CDR3 is TGTGCCAGCTCACCATTAGAAAACATTCAGTACTTC. Drawing the rest from reference TRBV18 and TRBJ2-4, the complete variable domain is NAGVMQNPRHLVRRRGQEARLRCSPMKGHSHVYWYRQLPEEGLKFMVYLQKENIIDESGMPKERFSAEFPKEGPSILRIQQVVRGDSAAYFCASSPLENIQYFGAGTRLSVL.